This record concerns one TCR beta chain sequence. The antigen is undetermined. The data derive from a study of shared clonotypes between healthy human individuals. Study findings and constraints: Compared with clonotypes that all four donors shared, non-shared clonotypes had lower generation probabilities.

Sorted-subset replicate PCR reactions were performed with about 200 ng DNA, corresponding to roughly 30,000 T cell genomes. Measured with immunoSEQ multiplex PCR; TCRdb has only the in-frame clones, and not every one. Of some 1 million clones detected, approximately 70% appear once; the ten largest clones hold approximately 1.5%. Deletions cut 7 bases from V and 3 bases from J, with 6 bases between. This CDR3 spans 12 amino acids. CDR1 and CDR2 (germline): MNHEY, SVGAGI. The origin of this receptor is a man between 18 and 29 years old in good health. The rearrangement uses TRBV6-5 and TRBJ2-2; no firm D call. Material for sequencing was memory CD4+ T cells sorted from blood. Subset of the sample: CD45RA-negative fraction. The CDR3 loop reads CASNAYTGELFF. The CDR3 DNA sequence: TGTGCCAGCAATGCATACACCGGGGAGCTGTTTTTT.